The 14 T cell receptor beta chains listed next were all sequenced from one sample in a study of cytomegalovirus exposure and HLA in healthy donors. 13 Jbeta primers and 60 Vbeta primers were used for the PCR. Sequencing used immunoSEQ multiplex PCR; TCRdb keeps in-frame clones, though not all of them. Among 100,000 to 150,000 clones listed, around 69% were seen once. The specimen was PBMCs. These TCRs come from a man aged 50 or older in good health and CMV-seropositive.

Remarks on this clone: The junction departs from the called germline gene at one end, perhaps through a read error. The chain links TRBV7-9 to TRBJ1-3, with 8 bases matching TRBD1. Germline CDR1 reads SEHNR; CDR2 reads FQNEAQ (reference sequence). This CDR3 is built from 17 residues. The CDR3 loop is CSSSSADRVYSGNTIYF. The DNA of the CDR3 is TGTTCCAGCAGCTCAGCGGACAGGGTATACTCTGGAAACACCATATATTTT.

The chain recombines TRBV5-1 with TRBJ2-7; 7 bases are shared with TRBD2. The CDR3 covers 15 residues. The ends lost 0 bases at V and 2 bases at J; junction bases unmatched: 5. Germline lookup yields CDR1 SGHRS and CDR2 YFSETQ. The CDR3 DNA sequence: TGCGCCAGCAGCTTGGGAGCGGGGATGACCTACGAGCAGTACTTC. This gives the protein CASSLGAGMTYEQYF. Combining the CDR3 with reference TRBV5-1 and TRBJ2-7 gives the whole variable domain KAGVTQTPRYLIKTRGQQVTLSCSPISGHRSVSWYQQTPGQGLQFLFEYFSETQRNKGNFPGRFSGRQFSNSRSEMNVSTLELGDSALYLCASSLGAGMTYEQYFGPGTRLTVT.

V is TRBV15 and J is TRBJ1-5, with a tentative D call TRBD1 (6 bases). CDR1 is LNHNV and CDR2 is YYDKDF in the germline V gene (reference sequence). V lost 5 bases, J lost 2 bases, and 10 bases lay in between. CDR3 length equals 14 residues. As DNA, the CDR3 is TGTGCCACCAGCGGCAGGGGAGGCAATCAGCCCCAGCATTTT. This encodes CATSGRGGNQPQHF.

The chain recombines TRBV5-4 with TRBJ1-4; possible D gene TRBD1, 5 bases. V was cut by 4 bases and J by 0 bases, with 13 bases left in between. This CDR3 spans 16 amino acids. Germline V gene lookup returns CDR1 SGHNT and CDR2 YYREEE (reference sequence). The CDR3 loop is CASSRGGSATNEKLFF. The DNA of the CDR3 is TGTGCCAGCAGCCGCGGGGGGTCTGCAACTAATGAAAAACTGTTTTTT.

This clone was observed a few times. V gene TRBV4-3 combines with J gene TRBJ2-7, with TRBD1 matching 8 bases. This CDR3 has 16 residues. The germline CDR1 and CDR2 sequences are LGHNA and YSLEER. Trimming removed 0 bases from V and 3 bases from J; junction bases left unmatched: 7. In DNA form, the CDR3 reads TGCGCCAGCAGCCAAGAGGCAGGGGGCTCCATCTACGAGCAGTACTTC. This encodes CASSQEAGGSIYEQYF.

The gene calls are TRBV7-2 and TRBJ2-5, with 7 bases aligning to TRBD1. Trimming removed 6 bases from V and 3 bases from J; junction bases left unmatched: 10. The CDR3 runs 15 residues. Germline V gene sequence: CDR1 SGHTA, CDR2 FQGNSA. The CDR3 spells CASRDSGTAKETQYF. In DNA, the CDR3 is TGTGCCAGCAGGGATAGTGGGACAGCTAAAGAGACCCAGTACTTC.

The rearrangement links TRBV11-2 to TRBJ1-2, with D tentatively TRBD1 (6 bases). The CDR3 length is 12 residues. CDR1 and CDR2 from the germline V gene are SGHAT and FQNNGV. Trimming took 6 bases from V and 8 from J, leaving 13 bases between them. For the CDR3, the DNA is TGTGCCAGCAGAGTAGACACAGGGGGCTACACCTTC. The encoded protein is CASRVDTGGYTF. Drawing the rest from reference TRBV11-2 and TRBJ1-2, the complete variable domain is EAGVAQSPRYKIIEKRQSVAFWCNPISGHATLYWYQQILGQGPKLLIQFQNNGVVDDSQLPKDRFSAERLKGVDSTLKIQPAKLEDSAVYLCASRVDTGGYTFGSGTRLTVV.

This chain links TRBV5-1 with TRBJ2-5, with 11 positions matching TRBD1. Trimming removed 0 bases from V and 4 bases from J; junction bases left unmatched: 5. This CDR3 is 16 amino acids long. Per germline, CDR1 SGHRS and CDR2 YFSETQ. In DNA form, the CDR3 reads TGCGCCAGCAGCTTGGGTGGACAGGGGGCGCGAGAGACCCAGTACTTC. As protein: CASSLGGQGARETQYF.

This chain uses TRBV7-2 with TRBJ2-7; 8 bases are shared with TRBD2. CDR3 size: 15 residues. V lost 1 base and J lost 3; bases outside the gene matches: 5. Germline V gene lookup returns CDR1 SGHTA and CDR2 FQGNSA. Here the CDR3 reads CASSLVPGGHYEQYF. The CDR3 DNA follows: TGTGCCAGCAGCTTAGTCCCGGGGGGGCACTACGAGCAGTACTTC.

The chain recombines TRBV6-1 with TRBJ2-7, with D perhaps TRBD2 (5 bases). Germline V gene data show CDR1 as MNHNS and CDR2 as SASEGT. The CDR3 sequence is 13 residues long. With 7 bases removed from V and 0 bases from J, the gap between germline ends came to 10 bases. CDR3 residues: CASTGVLSYEQYF. The CDR3 bases are TGTGCCAGCACCGGGGTCCTCTCCTACGAGCAGTACTTC.

This chain connects TRBV7-9 to TRBJ2-1; 7 nucleotides match TRBD1. The CDR3 length is 15 residues. V was pared by 5 bases and J by 3 bases, with 7 bases of the junction left unmatched. The germline V gene has CDR1 SEHNR and CDR2 FQNEAQ (reference sequence). The CDR3 region is CASSPRDSLYNEQFF. The DNA for the CDR3 is TGTGCCAGCAGCCCCCGGGACAGCCTCTACAATGAGCAGTTCTTC.

For the CDR3, the DNA is TGTGCCAGCAGTTCGGAGGGAGCCACTGGGGAGGGCCCCGGGGACGAGCAGTACTTC. Translation gives CASSSEGATGEGPGDEQYF. The chain has TRBV27 and TRBJ2-7, with TRBD2 matching over 7 bases. Trimming took 4 bases from V and 5 from J; bases not matched to a gene: 23. Germline loops: CDR1 MNHEY, CDR2 SMNVEV (reference sequence). This CDR3 region has 19 residues.

The chain is built from TRBV10-1 and TRBJ2-3; 7 bases fit TRBD2. Trimming cost V 3 bases and J 0 bases; bases outside gene matches: 3. CDR1 and CDR2 (germline): WNHNN, SYGVQD (reference sequence). This CDR3 has 15 amino acids. This CDR3 reads CASSDDGGSTDTQYF. As DNA, the CDR3 is TGCGCCAGCAGTGATGACGGGGGGAGCACAGATACGCAGTATTTT.

This chain connects TRBV5-1 to TRBJ1-1, with D perhaps TRBD1 (5 bases). The germline V gene encodes CDR1 SGHRS and CDR2 YFSETQ. Trimming cost V 1 base and J 4 bases, with 17 bases left between them. The CDR3 covers 16 residues. The CDR3 reads CASSLSGSGISTEAFF. Written as DNA, the CDR3 is TGCGCCAGCAGCTTGTCGGGTTCAGGGATCAGCACTGAAGCTTTCTTT. The whole variable domain, filled in from reference TRBV5-1 and TRBJ1-1, reads KAGVTQTPRYLIKTRGQQVTLSCSPISGHRSVSWYQQTPGQGLQFLFEYFSETQRNKGNFPGRFSGRQFSNSRSEMNVSTLELGDSALYLCASSLSGSGISTEAFFGQGTRLTVV.